These 25 T cell receptor beta chains were sequenced from one sample in a study of cytomegalovirus exposure and HLA in healthy donors. Primers included in the PCR were 60 Vbeta and 13 Jbeta primers. Assay: immunoSEQ multiplex PCR; the TCRdb copy retains only in-frame clones and omits some. Altogether around 130,000 clones are present, around 65% being singletons, with the ten largest covering less than 2%. Material for sequencing was PBMCs. The receptors were gathered from a man aged 18 to 30 in good health and CMV-seronegative.

The chain links TRBV6-5 to TRBJ2-1, with 8 positions matching TRBD2. CDR3 size: 13 residues. With V trimmed by 7 bases and J by 7 bases, 6 bases remained unmatched. The germline V gene encodes CDR1 MNHEY and CDR2 SVGAGI. Here the CDR3 DNA reads TGTGCCAGCAAAATCGCTAGCGGGAATGAGCAGTTCTTC. Residues: CASKIASGNEQFF.

The rearrangement joins TRBV5-1 to TRBJ1-1; tentatively, D is TRBD1 (6 bases). CDR3 length: 12 amino acids. V gave up 4 bases and J gave up 5 bases, with 9 bases separating them. Germline CDR1 reads SGHRS; CDR2 reads YFSETQ. CDR3 sequence: CASSNGQTEAFF. The DNA for the CDR3 is TGCGCCAGCAGCAATGGACAGACTGAAGCTTTCTTT.

The chain uses TRBV29-1 and TRBJ2-2; TRBD2 matches at 13 bases. The ends lost 7 bases at V and 5 bases at J; junction bases unmatched: 1. From germline, CDR1 is SQVTM and CDR2 ANQGSEA. This CDR3 comprises 13 residues. The CDR3 sequence is CSALAGGTGELFF. CDR3 DNA sequence: TGCAGCGCACTAGCGGGAGGGACCGGGGAGCTGTTTTTT.

This clone showed up just a few times. This same CDR3 is encoded by further DNA sequences in the sample. The V gene is TRBV7-2, the J gene TRBJ2-5; 7 bases match TRBD2. Germline V gene data show CDR1 as SGHTA and CDR2 as FQGNSA. V trimming: 0 bases; J trimming: 4 bases; junction bases outside the gene matches: 2. The CDR3 is 14 amino acids. The CDR3: CASSLAGGPETQYF. CDR3 nucleotide sequence: TGTGCCAGCAGCTTAGCGGGAGGGCCAGAGACCCAGTACTTC.

This rearrangement joins TRBV27 to TRBJ2-7; a weak D match, TRBD2 (6 bases). Looked up from germline, CDR1 is MNHEY and CDR2 is SMNVEV (reference sequence). The CDR3 has 17 residues. V was trimmed by 3 bases and J by 6 bases, leaving 24 bases between them. The CDR3 loop reads CASSFIGGWGDGGEQYF. The CDR3 DNA sequence: TGTGCCAGCAGTTTCATTGGGGGTTGGGGGGACGGGGGCGAGCAGTACTTC.

The chain carries TRBV18 and TRBJ1-1; D gene uncertain. Per germline, CDR1 KGHSH and CDR2 LQKENI. Deletions cut 5 bases from V and 0 bases from J, with 13 bases between. The CDR3 has 15 residues. In DNA, the CDR3 is TGTGCCAGCTCATGGGCAGGTACCGTGAACACTGAAGCTTTCTTT. Encoded protein: CASSWAGTVNTEAFF.

This clone was detected a few times. This chain links TRBV7-2 with TRBJ2-2; 9 bases fit TRBD1. Germline V gene lookup returns CDR1 SGHTA and CDR2 FQGNSA. The junction had 9 bases not matched to a gene; V was cut back by 5 bases and J by 5 bases. This CDR3 is 16 amino acids long. The CDR3: CASSRPTGGKTGELFF. In DNA form, the CDR3 reads TGTGCCAGCAGCCGCCCTACAGGGGGCAAAACCGGGGAGCTGTTTTTT.

The chain employs TRBV15 and TRBJ2-7, with TRBD1 matching 7 bases. The CDR3 runs 14 residues. Looked up from germline, CDR1 is LNHNV and CDR2 is YYDKDF (reference sequence). V gave up 5 bases and J gave up 2 bases; unmatched junction bases: 6. This chain's CDR3 is CATSGGQVTYEQYF. CDR3 DNA sequence: TGTGCCACCAGCGGCGGACAGGTTACCTACGAGCAGTACTTC.

This clone was found a few times. V is TRBV5-5 and J is TRBJ1-5; TRBD1 matches at 8 bases. Germline trimming cut 4 bases from V and 5 bases from J; bases unmatched to any gene: 8. Germline V gene lookup returns CDR1 SGHKS and CDR2 YYEKEE (reference sequence). This CDR3 has 15 amino acids. The CDR3 DNA reads TGTGCCAGCAGCCGGACAGGGAGTGGGGATCAGCCCCAGCATTTT. Its protein is CASSRTGSGDQPQHF.

This clone was found once. CDR3 residues: CASSPRQEKLFF. CDR3 sequence (DNA): TGTGCCAGCAGCCCCCGACAGGAAAAACTGTTTTTT. The gene calls are TRBV11-2 and TRBJ1-4; weak D call: TRBD1 (5 bases). Germline V lookup: CDR1 SGHAT, CDR2 FQNNGV. The CDR3 spans 12 residues. V gave up 5 bases and J gave up 8 bases, with 9 bases separating them.

The chain links TRBV9 to TRBJ2-1, with 11 bases matching TRBD2. The CDR3 is 15 residues long. Germline CDR1 reads SGDLS; CDR2 reads YYNGEE. With V trimmed by 3 bases and J by 6 bases, 5 bases remained unmatched. The CDR3 DNA sequence: TGTGCCAGCAGCGCCTCTGGGACTAGCGGCAATGAGCAGTTCTTC. Its protein is CASSASGTSGNEQFF.

In this sample, this clone turned up a few times. CDR3 loop: CASGLVQGATGELFF. CDR3 coding DNA: TGTGCTAGTGGTTTGGTACAGGGGGCCACCGGGGAGCTGTTTTTT. V is TRBV12-5 and J is TRBJ2-2; 9 nucleotides match TRBD1. The CDR3 loop spans 15 amino acids. V lost 0 bases and J lost 4; bases outside the gene matches: 0. From germline, CDR1 is LGHNT and CDR2 FRNRAP.

V is TRBV27 and J is TRBJ2-2, with D perhaps TRBD1 (6 bases). Germline V gene data show CDR1 as MNHEY and CDR2 as SMNVEV (reference sequence). Deletions cut 10 bases from V and 6 bases from J, with 24 bases between. The CDR3 is made up of 16 amino acids. CDR3 loop: CATRPTGHLSSGELFF. In nucleotides, the CDR3 is TGTGCCACCAGGCCCACGGGACACCTCTCCTCCGGGGAGCTGTTTTTT.

The chain carries TRBV7-9 and TRBJ2-1, with 12 bases identical to TRBD2. The CDR3 spans 15 residues. CDR1 SEHNR and CDR2 FQNEAQ come from the germline V gene (reference sequence). V was clipped by 5 bases and J by 8 bases; unmatched bases: 7. CDR3: CASSLTSGGSHEQFF. CDR3 sequence (DNA): TGTGCCAGCAGCCTCACTAGCGGGGGGAGCCATGAGCAGTTCTTC.

The rearrangement joins TRBV7-9 to TRBJ2-1, with 11 bases aligning to TRBD2. This CDR3 comprises 17 residues. Germline V gene lookup returns CDR1 SEHNR and CDR2 FQNEAQ (reference sequence). V lost 2 bases, J lost 7 bases, and 10 bases stayed unmatched. CDR3 residues: CASSLPATSGSRNEQFF. CDR3 DNA: TGTGCCAGCAGCTTACCAGCTACTAGCGGGAGTAGGAATGAGCAGTTCTTC.

The chain recombines TRBV20-1 with TRBJ1-2; D uncertain. The germline V and J ends were trimmed by 0 bases and 12 bases, with 8 bases remaining between them. The CDR3 length is 10 residues. The germline V gene has CDR1 DFQATT and CDR2 SNEGSKA (reference sequence). The CDR3 protein is CSARDRLDTF. As DNA, the CDR3 is TGCAGTGCTAGAGACAGGTTGGACACCTTC.

A few counts support this clone. CDR3 residues: CASSLLAGTYEQYF. In DNA, the CDR3 is TGTGCCAGCAGCTTACTAGCGGGAACCTACGAGCAGTACTTC. V is TRBV5-4 and J is TRBJ2-7, with 10 bases aligning to TRBD2. V gave up 2 bases and J gave up 2 bases; unmatched junction bases: 1. Germline V gene data show CDR1 as SGHNT and CDR2 as YYREEE (reference sequence). This CDR3 comprises 14 residues.

This clone has a single count. The chain carries TRBV6-5 and TRBJ2-2; TRBD1 matches at 11 bases. J gave up 7 bases and V 4 bases, and 8 bases lay outside the gene matches. Germline V gene sequence: CDR1 MNHEY, CDR2 SVGAGI. The CDR3 is 16 residues long. CDR3 sequence reads: CASSSWDRGKIGELFF. Here the CDR3 DNA reads TGTGCCAGCAGTTCGTGGGACAGGGGGAAGATCGGGGAGCTGTTTTTT.

The sample holds a few counts of this clone. This chain uses TRBV4-2 with TRBJ1-6; D possibly corresponds to TRBD1 (6 bases). The V end lost 5 bases, the J end lost 9 bases, and 17 bases lay between the germline ends. The CDR3 is 15 amino acids. The V gene's germline CDR1 is LGHNA and CDR2 YNFKEQ. CDR3 loop: CASSYRQVEGSPLHF. The CDR3 coding sequence is TGTGCCAGCAGCTATCGACAGGTTGAGGGTTCACCCCTCCACTTT.

V usage is TRBV30 and J usage is TRBJ2-7; the D gene is possibly TRBD1 (5 bases). The CDR3 length is 13 residues. Deletions cut 0 bases from V and 4 bases from J, with 10 bases between. Germline V gene sequence: CDR1 GTSNPN, CDR2 SVGIG (reference sequence). CDR3 DNA sequence: TGTGCCTGGAGTGTGGGCAGGGTGTACGAGCAGTACTTC. This encodes CAWSVGRVYEQYF.

The CDR3 nucleotides read TGTGCCAGCAGCCAACAGACTAGGGCTAGCACAGATACGCAGTATTTT. It codes for CASSQQTRASTDTQYF. The rearrangement links TRBV4-2 to TRBJ2-3; possibly TRBD2 for D (6 bases). Germline V gene sequence: CDR1 LGHNA, CDR2 YNFKEQ. Trimming stripped 2 bases from V and 0 bases from J, with 12 bases between. This CDR3 is built from 16 residues.

CDR3 coding DNA: TGTGCCAGCTTGGACTCGGGAGGCACTGAAGCTTTCTTT. It yields the protein CASLDSGGTEAFF. The V call is TRBV18, the J call TRBJ1-1, with D uncertain. The CDR3 consists of 13 residues. Germline V CDR1 and CDR2: KGHSH, LQKENI. Trimming pared 7 bases from V and 4 bases from J, leaving 13 bases between. The full variable domain, with the rest looked up from reference TRBV18 and TRBJ1-1, is NAGVMQNPRHLVRRRGQEARLRCSPMKGHSHVYWYRQLPEEGLKFMVYLQKENIIDESGMPKERFSAEFPKEGPSILRIQQVVRGDSAAYFCASLDSGGTEAFFGQGTRLTVV.

The J gene is TRBJ2-3, the V gene TRBV14; 9 bases align to TRBD1. V lost 1 base to trimming and J lost 5 bases; unmatched junction nucleotides: 13. Per germline, CDR1 SGHDN and CDR2 FVKESK. CDR3 length: 18 residues. The CDR3 sequence is CASSQGDREGVAGDTQYF. Written as DNA, the CDR3 is TGTGCCAGCAGCCAAGGGGACAGGGAAGGTGTTGCAGGAGATACGCAGTATTTT.

In this sample, this clone turned up a few times. J is TRBJ2-7 and V is TRBV29-1; 7 bases align to TRBD1. Germline V lookup: CDR1 SQVTM, CDR2 ANQGSEA. The length of the CDR3 is 13 residues. The trim removed 0 bases at V and 4 bases at J, leaving 3 bases unmatched. CDR3 residues: CSVEDRGTYEQYF. The CDR3 DNA is TGCAGCGTTGAAGACAGGGGGACGTACGAGCAGTACTTC.

This clone has just a few counts. This chain joins TRBV2 and TRBJ1-1, with D possibly matching TRBD1 (5 bases). The length of the CDR3 is 13 residues. Germline-derived CDR1 and CDR2 are SNHLY and FYNNEI. In DNA form, the CDR3 reads TGTGCTATTAACGCGAAGGGGAGGCCTGAAGCTTTCTTT. Translation: CAINAKGRPEAFF.